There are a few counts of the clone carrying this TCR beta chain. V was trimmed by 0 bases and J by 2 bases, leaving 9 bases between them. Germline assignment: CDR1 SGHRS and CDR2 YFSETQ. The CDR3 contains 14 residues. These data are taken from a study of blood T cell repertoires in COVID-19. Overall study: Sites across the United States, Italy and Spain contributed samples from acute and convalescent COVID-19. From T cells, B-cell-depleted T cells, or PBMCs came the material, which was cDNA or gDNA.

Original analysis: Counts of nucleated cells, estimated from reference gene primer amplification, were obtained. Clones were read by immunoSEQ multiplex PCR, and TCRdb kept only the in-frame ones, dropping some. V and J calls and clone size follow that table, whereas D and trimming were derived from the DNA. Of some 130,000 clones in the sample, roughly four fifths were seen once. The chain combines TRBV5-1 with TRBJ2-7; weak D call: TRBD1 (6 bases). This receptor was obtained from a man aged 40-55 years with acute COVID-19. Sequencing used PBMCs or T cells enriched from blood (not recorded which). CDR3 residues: CASSLGGPPYEQYF. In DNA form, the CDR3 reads TGCGCCAGCAGCTTGGGGGGGCCGCCCTACGAGCAGTACTTC. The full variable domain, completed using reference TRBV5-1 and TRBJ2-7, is KAGVTQTPRYLIKTRGQQVTLSCSPISGHRSVSWYQQTPGQGLQFLFEYFSETQRNKGNFPGRFSGRQFSNSRSEMNVSTLELGDSALYLCASSLGGPPYEQYFGPGTRLTVT.